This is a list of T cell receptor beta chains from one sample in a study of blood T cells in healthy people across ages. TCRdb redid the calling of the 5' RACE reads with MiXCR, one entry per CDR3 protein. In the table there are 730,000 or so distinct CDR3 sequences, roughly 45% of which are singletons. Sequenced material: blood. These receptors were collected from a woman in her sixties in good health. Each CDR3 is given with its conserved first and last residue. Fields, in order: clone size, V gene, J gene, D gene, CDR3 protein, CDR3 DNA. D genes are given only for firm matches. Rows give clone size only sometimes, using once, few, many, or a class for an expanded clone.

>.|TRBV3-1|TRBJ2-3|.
CASSQGGLGTDTQYF
TGTGCCAGCAGCCAAGGCGGGCTCGGCACAGATACGCAGTATTTT
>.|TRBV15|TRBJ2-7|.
CATSRGQGPYEQYF
TGTGCCACCAGCAGAGGTCAGGGCCCCTACGAGCAGTACTTC
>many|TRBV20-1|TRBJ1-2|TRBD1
CSAAGQGARGYTF
TGCAGTGCGGCAGGACAGGGGGCGCGGGGCTACACCTTC
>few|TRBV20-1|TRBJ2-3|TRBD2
CSARDPTSGGGTDTQYF
TGCAGTGCTAGAGATCCGACTAGCGGGGGAGGCACAGATACGCAGTATTTT
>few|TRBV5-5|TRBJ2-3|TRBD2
CASSFGISGGTDTQYF
TGTGCCAGCAGCTTTGGTATTAGCGGGGGCACAGATACGCAGTATTTT
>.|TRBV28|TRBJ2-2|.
CASSLWGPGTGELFF
TGTGCCAGCAGTTTATGGGGGCCGGGCACCGGGGAGCTGTTTTTT
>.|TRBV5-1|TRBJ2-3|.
CASFKGGAPDTQYF
TGCGCCAGCTTCAAGGGGGGGGCCCCAGATACGCAGTATTTT
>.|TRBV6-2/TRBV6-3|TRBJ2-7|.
CASISPSSYNEQYF
TGTGCCAGCATCTCGCCTAGCTCCTACAATGAGCAGTACTTC
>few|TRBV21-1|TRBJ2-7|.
CASSKERVYEQYF
TGTGCCAGCAGCAAGGAGCGGGTCTACGAGCAGTACTTC
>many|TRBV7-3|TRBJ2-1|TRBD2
CASSPGLAGGGQFF
TGTGCCAGCAGCCCCGGACTAGCGGGGGGAGGGCAGTTCTTC
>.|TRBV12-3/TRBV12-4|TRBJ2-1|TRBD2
CASSALAGVSPEQFF
TGTGCCAGCAGTGCCCTAGCGGGAGTGTCCCCTGAGCAGTTCTTC
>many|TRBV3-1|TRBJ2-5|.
CASSQGEATQYF
TGTGCCAGCAGCCAAGGAGAGGCGACCCAGTACTTC
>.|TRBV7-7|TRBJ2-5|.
CASVASQETQYF
TGTGCTAGCGTGGCGTCTCAAGAGACCCAGTACTTC
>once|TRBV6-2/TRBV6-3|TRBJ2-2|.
CASSYPAGELFF
TGTGCCAGCAGTTACCCAGCCGGGGAGCTGTTTTTT
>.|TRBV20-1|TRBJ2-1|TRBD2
CSALSSGSSNEQFF
TGCAGTGCTCTCTCTAGCGGGAGTTCCAATGAGCAGTTCTTC
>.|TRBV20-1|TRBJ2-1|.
CSASPVLNEQFF
TGCAGTGCCTCCCCGGTGCTCAATGAGCAGTTCTTC
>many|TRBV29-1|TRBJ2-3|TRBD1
CSVAGTESTDTQYF
TGCAGCGTTGCCGGGACAGAAAGCACAGATACGCAGTATTTT
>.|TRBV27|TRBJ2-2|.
CASSFQGGVNTGELFF
TGTGCCAGCAGTTTCCAGGGGGGAGTCAACACCGGGGAGCTGTTTTTT
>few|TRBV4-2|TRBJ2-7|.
CASSPERQNNEQYF
TGTGCCAGCAGCCCGGAAAGACAGAACAATGAGCAGTACTTC
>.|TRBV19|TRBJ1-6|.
CASSIRGASYNSPLHF
TGTGCCAGTAGTATTCGGGGGGCCTCCTATAATTCACCCCTCCACTTT
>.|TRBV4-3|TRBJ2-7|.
CASSQDPQTSLSYNEQYF
TGCGCCAGCAGCCAAGACCCACAGACTAGTCTCTCCTACAATGAGCAGTACTTC
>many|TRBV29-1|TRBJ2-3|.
CSVDSWTAHTQYF
TGCAGCGTTGATTCCTGGACCGCCCATACGCAGTATTTT
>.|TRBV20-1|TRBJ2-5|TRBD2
CSARTSGGRETQYF
TGCAGTGCGCGGACTAGCGGCGGGCGAGAGACCCAGTACTTC
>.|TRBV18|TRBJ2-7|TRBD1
CASTLRTGVEYEQYF
TGTGCCAGCACACTCCGGACAGGGGTGGAGTACGAGCAGTACTTC
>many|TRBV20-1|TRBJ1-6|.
CSAHTGNSPLHF
TGCAGTGCTCATACAGGGAATTCACCCCTCCACTTT
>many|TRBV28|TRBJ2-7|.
CASSLQSSYEQYF
TGTGCCAGCAGTCTGCAGTCCTCCTACGAGCAGTACTTC
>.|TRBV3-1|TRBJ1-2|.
CASSARGATNGYTF
TGTGCCAGCAGCGCTCGGGGGGCAACGAATGGCTACACCTTC
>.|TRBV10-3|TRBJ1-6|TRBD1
CAITEGASNSPLHF
TGTGCCATCACGGAGGGGGCGTCCAATTCACCCCTCCACTTT